Below are 26 T cell receptor beta chains sequenced from a single sample in a study of blood T cell repertoires in COVID-19. TCRdb's table, derived via immunoSEQ multiplex PCR, lists solely in-frame clones and lacks some. The profile shows 250,000 or so clones, about 88% of them singletons. The material sequenced was peripheral blood. The receptors were gathered from a woman aged 40 to 50 who had recovered from COVID-19.

This clone came up once. The chain couples TRBV6-6 to TRBJ1-5; no clear D gene. This CDR3 has 12 amino acids. Germline CDR1 and CDR2: MNHNY and SVGAGI (reference sequence). Trimming cost V 8 bases and J 8 bases, with 13 bases left between them. The CDR3 region has the DNA TGTGCCAGCTCTCGAGGCGGGGAGCCCCAGCATTTT. Its translation is CASSRGGEPQHF.

The rearrangement links TRBV7-3 to TRBJ2-7; 10 bases are shared with TRBD1. The germline gives CDR1 SGHTA, CDR2 FQGTGA. V shed 3 bases, J shed 1 base, and the junction held 3 bases outside the gene matches. The CDR3 totals 15 residues. CDR3 loop: CASSFGTGDSYEQYF. CDR3 DNA sequence: TGTGCCAGCAGCTTTGGGACAGGGGATTCCTACGAGCAGTACTTC.

The chain has TRBV4-3 and TRBJ1-4; unclear D gene. This CDR3 contains 13 residues. Trimming stripped 0 bases from V and 5 bases from J, with 4 bases between. Germline V gene sequence: CDR1 LGHNA, CDR2 YSLEER. The CDR3 DNA sequence: TGCGCCAGCAGCCAAGATCGGAATGAAAAACTGTTTTTT. It specifies CASSQDRNEKLFF.

The chain uses TRBV7-2 and TRBJ2-5; no reliable D call. The CDR3 length is 12 residues. Trimming shortened V by 1 base and J by 6 bases, and 6 bases separated the two germline ends. Per germline, CDR1 SGHTA and CDR2 FQGNSA. The CDR3 loop is CASSLDQKTQYF. The DNA for the CDR3 is TGTGCCAGCAGCTTAGATCAGAAGACCCAGTACTTC.

The V call is TRBV5-1, the J call TRBJ2-5, with TRBD2 matching 9 bases. The CDR3 totals 15 residues. Germline assignment: CDR1 SGHRS and CDR2 YFSETQ. The trim removed 4 bases at V and 4 bases at J, leaving 8 bases unmatched. This CDR3 is CASSVNSGRGETQYF. The DNA of the CDR3 is TGCGCCAGCAGCGTAAATAGCGGGAGAGGAGAGACCCAGTACTTC.

The chain employs TRBV12-5 and TRBJ2-5; no clear D. Deletions cut 4 bases from V and 5 bases from J, with 8 bases between. Germline V CDR1 and CDR2: LGHNT, FRNRAP. This CDR3 comprises 12 residues. The CDR3: CASGSFGETQYF. The CDR3, as DNA: TGTGCTAGTGGTTCCTTCGGGGAGACCCAGTACTTC. The whole variable domain, remainder taken from reference TRBV12-5 and TRBJ2-5, is DARVTQTPRHKVTEMGQEVTMRCQPILGHNTVFWYRQTMMQGLELLAYFRNRAPLDDSGMPKDRFSAEMPDATLATLKIQPSEPRDSAVYFCASGSFGETQYFGPGTRLLVL.

The genes are TRBV24-1 and TRBJ2-1; D is perhaps TRBD1 (6 bases). Germline values: CDR1 KGHDR, CDR2 SFDVKD. V was cut by 1 base and J by 6 bases, with 15 bases left in between. The length of the CDR3 is 16 residues. CDR3 amino acids: CATSDFPSAGVNEQFF. The CDR3 DNA is TGTGCCACCAGTGATTTCCCCTCGGCAGGGGTCAATGAGCAGTTCTTC.

The CDR3 nucleotides are TGTGCCAGCAGCCTAGGACAGGGGGGTGAAAAACTGTTTTTT. This codes for CASSLGQGGEKLFF. The chain combines TRBV7-9 with TRBJ1-4, with 10 bases identical to TRBD1. The germline V gene encodes CDR1 SEHNR and CDR2 FQNEAQ (reference sequence). V lost 5 bases, J lost 7 bases, and 4 bases stayed unmatched. CDR3 length: 14 amino acids.

V and J are TRBV7-2 and TRBJ2-5, with D possibly TRBD2 on 5 matching bases. Trimming pared 7 bases from V and 6 bases from J, leaving 12 bases between. The CDR3 totals 12 residues. CDR1 is SGHTA, CDR2 FQGNSA, per germline. CDR3 protein: CASTQREKTQYF. The CDR3 DNA is TGTGCCAGCACCCAGAGGGAGAAGACCCAGTACTTC.

The J gene is TRBJ2-3, the V gene TRBV4-3; TRBD2 aligns across 7 bases. The length of the CDR3 is 17 residues. V lost 1 base to trimming and J lost 0 bases; unmatched junction nucleotides: 7. Germline CDR1 LGHNA, CDR2 YSLEER. CDR3 sequence (DNA): TGCGCCAGCAGCCAAGGACCCTTAGCGGGCAGCACAGATACGCAGTATTTT. Encoded protein: CASSQGPLAGSTDTQYF.

This chain connects TRBV18 to TRBJ1-4; D may be TRBD1 (6 bases). This CDR3 region has 16 residues. CDR1 is KGHSH and CDR2 is LQKENI in the germline V gene. V was trimmed by 4 bases and J by 7 bases, leaving 19 bases between them. The CDR3 bases are TGTGCCAGCTCACTATACGAACAGGGTGGAGGTGAAAAACTGTTTTTT. As protein: CASSLYEQGGGEKLFF. Complete variable domain (other parts from reference TRBV18 and TRBJ1-4): NAGVMQNPRHLVRRRGQEARLRCSPMKGHSHVYWYRQLPEEGLKFMVYLQKENIIDESGMPKERFSAEFPKEGPSILRIQQVVRGDSAAYFCASSLYEQGGGEKLFFGSGTQLSVL.

The V call is TRBV10-1, the J call TRBJ2-5; TRBD2 aligns across 12 bases. The CDR3 contains 15 residues. Germline assignment: CDR1 WNHNN and CDR2 SYGVQD (reference sequence). V trimming: 2 bases; J trimming: 7 bases; junction bases outside the gene matches: 5. The CDR3 loop reads CASSERLAGVGTQYF. The CDR3 DNA reads as TGCGCCAGCAGTGAGCGACTAGCGGGAGTTGGGACCCAGTACTTC.

The genes are TRBV2 and TRBJ2-3; 8 bases align to TRBD2. This CDR3 spans 15 amino acids. J was trimmed by 5 bases and V by 4 bases; bases with no gene match: 8. The germline V gene encodes CDR1 SNHLY and CDR2 FYNNEI. CDR3 DNA: TGTGCCAGCAGTGGGGGGAGCGGGGGTGGAGATACGCAGTATTTT. Translating it yields CASSGGSGGGDTQYF. The full variable domain, completed using reference TRBV2 and TRBJ2-3, is EPEVTQTPSHQVTQMGQEVILRCVPISNHLYFYWYRQILGQKVEFLVSFYNNEISEKSEIFDDQFSVERPDGSNFTLKIRSTKLEDSAMYFCASSGGSGGGDTQYFGPGTRLTVL.

The CDR3 DNA follows: TGTGCCAGCAGCTCCCGGGGTAGAATGTACAATGAGCAGTTCTTC. Translated: CASSSRGRMYNEQFF. The chain carries TRBV7-2 and TRBJ2-1; weak D call: TRBD2 (5 bases). The CDR3 covers 15 residues. V lost 4 bases, J lost 4 bases, and 14 bases lay in between. Germline V lookup: CDR1 SGHTA, CDR2 FQGNSA.

V usage is TRBV27 and J usage is TRBJ2-7; 7 bases map to TRBD1. With V trimmed by 4 bases and J by 12 bases, 9 bases remained unmatched. The CDR3 extends over 12 amino acids. Germline V gene lookup returns CDR1 MNHEY and CDR2 SMNVEV (reference sequence). Here the CDR3 reads CASSSSRDRVYV. The CDR3 DNA is TGTGCCAGCAGTTCCTCCCGGGACAGAGTGTACGTC.

This chain uses TRBV19 with TRBJ2-1; 10 bases align to TRBD1. Trimming removed 4 bases from V and 6 bases from J; junction bases left unmatched: 9. The CDR3 sequence is 16 residues long. Per germline, CDR1 LNHDA and CDR2 SQIVND (reference sequence). This chain's CDR3 is CASSRSRDRGANEQFF. The CDR3 region has the DNA TGTGCCAGTAGTAGATCCCGGGACAGGGGTGCCAATGAGCAGTTCTTC.

The genes are TRBV6-2 or TRBV6-3 and TRBJ2-1, with TRBD2 identical over 9 bases. This CDR3 is built from 15 residues. V dropped 2 bases and J dropped 5; count of bases not matched to a gene: 4. Per the germline V gene, CDR1 is MNHEY and CDR2 is SVGEGT. This CDR3 reads CASSYGLATNNEQFF. The CDR3 DNA is TGTGCCAGCAGTTACGGACTAGCGACCAACAATGAGCAGTTCTTC.

V and J are TRBV11-3 and TRBJ2-5; 7 bases are shared with TRBD2. The CDR3 runs to 14 residues. Germline lookup yields CDR1 SGHNT and CDR2 YENEEA. V lost 5 bases, J lost 5 bases, and 8 bases stayed unmatched. CDR3 nucleotides: TGTGCCAGCAGCCCCGGACTAGGGAGGGAGACCCAGTACTTC. It yields the protein CASSPGLGRETQYF.

The chain recombines TRBV4-1 with TRBJ2-1; 11 nucleotides match TRBD2. Germline trimming cut 0 bases from V and 4 bases from J; bases unmatched to any gene: 8. Germline V gene lookup returns CDR1 MGHRA and CDR2 YSYEKL. CDR3 size: 18 residues. The CDR3 nucleotides are TGCGCCAGCAGCCAAGATGGGGCTAGCGGGGGGCGATACAATGAGCAGTTCTTC. Encoded protein: CASSQDGASGGRYNEQFF.

The chain employs TRBV5-1 and TRBJ2-1, with 14 nucleotides matching TRBD2. The length of the CDR3 is 19 residues. J was trimmed by 0 bases and V by 1 base; bases with no gene match: 6. The germline V gene encodes CDR1 SGHRS and CDR2 YFSETQ. CDR3 protein: CASSLRETSGGVSYNEQFF. Written as DNA, the CDR3 is TGCGCCAGCAGCTTGCGTGAGACTAGCGGGGGGGTCTCCTACAATGAGCAGTTCTTC.

This chain links TRBV19 with TRBJ2-1; tentatively, D is TRBD1 (6 bases). Trimming stripped 5 bases from V and 7 bases from J, with 18 bases between. This CDR3 has 15 residues. Germline values: CDR1 LNHDA, CDR2 SQIVND (reference sequence). The CDR3 region is CASSLASGVQNEQFF. The CDR3 nucleotides are TGTGCCAGTAGTCTCGCGTCAGGGGTTCAGAATGAGCAGTTCTTC.

The gene calls are TRBV28 and TRBJ2-2; possibly TRBD1 for D (6 bases). The V gene lost 4 bases and the J gene lost 4 bases, with 7 bases spanning the gap. The CDR3 length is 13 residues. The germline V gene has CDR1 MDHEN and CDR2 SYDVKM. The CDR3 DNA follows: TGTGCCAGCAGTTGGACAGTCACCGGGGAGCTGTTTTTT. Translation: CASSWTVTGELFF.

The CDR3 bases are TGTGCCAGCAGCGAACTAGCGGGAGGGACTGTAGAGCAGTTCTTC. This codes for CASSELAGGTVEQFF. The chain recombines TRBV11-2 with TRBJ2-1; 13 nucleotides align to TRBD2. Trimming removed 5 bases from V and 10 bases from J; junction bases left unmatched: 8. The germline V gene encodes CDR1 SGHAT and CDR2 FQNNGV. The CDR3 is 15 amino acids.

This clone was observed once. For the CDR3, the DNA is TGTGCCTGGAGTGAGGACAGTAACTATGGCTACACCTTC. Residues: CAWSEDSNYGYTF. The rearrangement joins TRBV30 to TRBJ1-2, with a weak D call TRBD1 (6 bases). CDR1 is GTSNPN, CDR2 SVGIG, per germline (reference sequence). This CDR3 is built from 13 residues. Trimming took off 1 base at V and 1 base at J, with 7 bases between the two ends.

This rearrangement joins TRBV24-1 to TRBJ1-1, with D maybe TRBD1 (6 bases). Trimming took off 10 bases at V and 1 base at J, with 12 bases between the two ends. CDR1 is KGHDR, CDR2 SFDVKD, per germline. The length of the CDR3 is 13 residues. The CDR3 loop reads CATMDSKNTEAFF. As DNA, the CDR3 is TGTGCCACTATGGACAGTAAGAACACTGAAGCTTTCTTT.

This clone was observed once. The genes are TRBV7-2 and TRBJ2-7; perhaps TRBD2 as D (6 bases). The CDR3 totals 15 residues. The V gene's germline CDR1 is SGHTA and CDR2 FQGNSA. Trimming pared 1 base from V and 2 bases from J, leaving 12 bases between. The CDR3 region has the DNA TGTGCCAGCAGCTTAGAGCTAGCGACGGCCTACGAGCAGTACTTC. Its protein product is CASSLELATAYEQYF.